These 2 T cell receptor beta chains share one sample of origin, sequenced in a study of CD8 T cells in ankylosing spondylitis. Whole-study findings and limits: It appeared that ankylosing spondylitis blood was characterized by a TCR beta motif of roughly 8 highly homologous variants.

Their cognate antigens are unknown. TCRdb independently ran MiXCR on the 5' RACE reads; one entry per CDR3 protein. Here the sample spans about 750,000 distinct CDR3 sequences, 15% to 20% being singletons. The material sequenced was blood, either unsorted or a sorted T cell fraction (not recorded which). Receptor source: a male donor with ankylosing spondylitis.

This clonotype was detected ten times or more. The rearrangement uses TRBV20-1 and TRBJ1-4; TRBD1 is a possible D gene (6 bases). V lost 6 bases to trimming and J lost 7 bases, with 18 bases between them. Germline CDR1 reads DFQATT; CDR2 reads SNEGSKA (reference sequence). This CDR3 comprises 14 residues. The CDR3 bases are TGCAGTGCGAAGCGTACAGGGAAAGGTGAAAAACTGTTTTTT. Its protein product is CSAKRTGKGEKLFF.

The chain carries TRBV11-3 and TRBJ1-1, with a possible D match to TRBD1 (5 bases). Between the trimmed V and J ends, which lost 1 base and 0 bases, there was a span of 9 bases. The CDR3 has 15 amino acids. Germline V gene sequence: CDR1 SGHNT, CDR2 YENEEA. DNA of the CDR3: TGTGCCAGCAGCTTAGGACAGCTCATGAACACTGAAGCTTTCTTT. Protein: CASSLGQLMNTEAFF.